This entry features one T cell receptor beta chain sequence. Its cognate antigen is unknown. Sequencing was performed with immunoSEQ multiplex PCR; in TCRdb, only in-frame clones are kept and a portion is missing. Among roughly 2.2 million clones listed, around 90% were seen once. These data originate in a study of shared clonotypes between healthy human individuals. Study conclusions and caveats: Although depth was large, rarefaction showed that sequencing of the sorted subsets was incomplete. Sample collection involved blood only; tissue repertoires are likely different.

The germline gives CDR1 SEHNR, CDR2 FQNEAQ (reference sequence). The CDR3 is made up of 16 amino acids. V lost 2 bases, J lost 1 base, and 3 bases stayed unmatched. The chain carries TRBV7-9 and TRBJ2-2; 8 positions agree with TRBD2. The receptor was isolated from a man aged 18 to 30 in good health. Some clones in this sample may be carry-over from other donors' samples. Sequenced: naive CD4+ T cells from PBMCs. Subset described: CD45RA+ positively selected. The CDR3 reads CASSLPGGVNTGELFF. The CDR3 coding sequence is TGTGCCAGCAGCTTACCGGGAGGGGTGAACACCGGGGAGCTGTTTTTT.